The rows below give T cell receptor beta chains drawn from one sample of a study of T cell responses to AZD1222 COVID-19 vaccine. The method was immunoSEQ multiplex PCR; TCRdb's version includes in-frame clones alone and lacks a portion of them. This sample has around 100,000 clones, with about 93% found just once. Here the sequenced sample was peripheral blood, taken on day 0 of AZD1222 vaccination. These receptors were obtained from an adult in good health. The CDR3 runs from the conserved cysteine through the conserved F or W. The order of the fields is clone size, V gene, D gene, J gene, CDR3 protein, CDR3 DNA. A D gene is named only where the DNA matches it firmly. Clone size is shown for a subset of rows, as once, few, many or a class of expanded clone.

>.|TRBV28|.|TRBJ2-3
CASTLTWARFTDTQYF
TGTGCCAGCACCCTCACGTGGGCCAGATTCACAGATACGCAGTATTTT
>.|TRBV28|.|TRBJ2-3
CASSFQGRWRQYF
TGTGCCAGCAGTTTCCAGGGCCGGTGGCGGCAGTATTTT
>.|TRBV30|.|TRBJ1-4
CAWSGSFNEKLFF
TGTGCCTGGAGTGGCAGCTTTAATGAAAAACTGTTTTTT
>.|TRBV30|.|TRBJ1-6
CAWSRGLDNSPLHF
TGTGCCTGGTCGCGCGGACTGGATAATTCACCCCTCCACTTT
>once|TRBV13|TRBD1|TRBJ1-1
CASSTRRQGENTEAFF
TGTGCCAGCAGCACCCGAAGACAGGGCGAGAACACTGAAGCTTTCTTT
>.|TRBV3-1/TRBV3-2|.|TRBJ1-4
CASSQGPDRLFF
TGTGCCAGCAGCCAAGGACCAGACAGACTGTTTTTT
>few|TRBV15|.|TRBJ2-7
CATSREGIPGALSYEQYF
TGTGCCACCAGCAGAGAGGGGATTCCGGGAGCCCTCTCCTACGAGCAGTACTTC
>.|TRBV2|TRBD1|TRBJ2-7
CASSEARAGTGKYEQYF
TGTGCCAGCAGTGAAGCTCGCGCCGGGACAGGAAAATACGAGCAGTACTTC
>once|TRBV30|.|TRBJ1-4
CAWTIGGSGEKLFF
TGTGCCTGGACCATAGGAGGATCCGGTGAAAAACTGTTTTTT
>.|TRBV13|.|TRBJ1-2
CASSLDGGANYGYTF
TGTGCCAGCAGCTTAGATGGTGGGGCCAACTATGGCTACACCTTC
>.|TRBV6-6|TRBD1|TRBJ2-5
CASSYKRTGEGVTQYF
TGTGCCAGCAGTTACAAGAGGACAGGGGAAGGAGTGACCCAGTACTTC
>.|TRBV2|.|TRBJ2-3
CAGRAGISTDTQYF
TGTGCCGGACGGGCAGGGATTAGCACAGATACGCAGTATTTT
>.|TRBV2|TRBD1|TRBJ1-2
CASRPAWDRTLF
TGTGCCAGCAGGCCCGCGTGGGACAGGACCCTCTTC
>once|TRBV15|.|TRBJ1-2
CATSRDRGSNYGYTF
TGTGCCACCAGCAGAGATAGGGGGTCTAACTATGGCTACACCTTC
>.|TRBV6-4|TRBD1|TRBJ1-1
CASSNTGDTEAFF
TGTGCCAGCAGTAATACAGGGGACACTGAAGCTTTCTTT
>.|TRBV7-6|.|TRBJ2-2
CASSPRTIANTGELFF
TGTGCCAGCAGCCCAAGGACGATCGCGAACACCGGGGAGCTGTTTTTT
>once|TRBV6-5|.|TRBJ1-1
CASLWDIASTEAFF
TGTGCCAGCCTCTGGGACATCGCGAGTACTGAAGCTTTCTTT
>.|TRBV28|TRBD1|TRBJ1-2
CASTVTGRENGYTF
TGTGCCAGCACCGTGACAGGGAGGGAAAATGGCTACACCTTC
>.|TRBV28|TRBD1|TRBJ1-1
CASSQTRPTGAEAFF
TGTGCCAGCAGTCAAACCCGACCCACAGGGGCTGAAGCTTTCTTT
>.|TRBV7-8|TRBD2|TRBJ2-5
CASSLGLEETQYF
TGTGCCAGCAGCCTAGGACTAGAAGAGACCCAGTACTTC
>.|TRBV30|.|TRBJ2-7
CAWSLGSYEQYF
TGTGCCTGGAGTCTTGGTTCCTACGAGCAGTACTTC
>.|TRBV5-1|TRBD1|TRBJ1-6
CASGRDRSNSPLHF
TGCGCCAGCGGGAGGGACAGGTCAAATTCACCCCTCCACTTT
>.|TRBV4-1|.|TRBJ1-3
CASTTDPSGNTIYF
TGCGCCAGCACGACAGACCCCTCTGGAAACACCATATATTTT
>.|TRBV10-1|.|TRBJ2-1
CASSEPPGAEQFF
TGCGCCAGCAGTGAACCCCCCGGGGCGGAGCAGTTCTTC
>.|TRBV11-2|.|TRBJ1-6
CASSLAGGFNSPLHF
TGTGCCAGCAGCTTAGCTGGGGGTTTTAATTCACCCCTCCACTTT
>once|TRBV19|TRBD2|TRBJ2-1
CASSIQGLVAEQFF
TGTGCCAGTAGTATACAGGGACTAGTCGCTGAGCAGTTCTTC
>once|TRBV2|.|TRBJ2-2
CASRGTARNTGELFF
TGTGCCAGCCGCGGGACAGCAAGGAACACCGGGGAGCTGTTTTTT
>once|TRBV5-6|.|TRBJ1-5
CASSLTRGRNQPQHF
TGTGCCAGCAGCTTGACGCGGGGCAGGAATCAGCCCCAGCATTTT